These T cell receptor beta chains were read from a single sample in a study of blood T cell repertoires in COVID-19. The repertoire was sequenced with immunoSEQ multiplex PCR; TCRdb's copy has only in-frame clones and lacks some. The table lists more than 65,000 clones, roughly four fifths of them singletons. Sequenced material: peripheral blood. The receptors come from an elderly woman with acute or convalescent COVID-19. The CDR3 runs from the conserved cysteine through the conserved F or W. A D gene is named only where the DNA matches it firmly. Size values are once, few and many counts, or a class for expanded clones, and some rows have none.

>NA|TRBV5-5|TRBJ1-2|NA
CASSLDSIFFNYGYTF
TGTGCCAGCAGCTTGGACAGTATCTTTTTTAACTATGGCTACACCTTC
>NA|TRBV7-2|TRBJ1-1|NA
CASSLGGGVNTEAFF
TGTGCCAGCAGCTTAGGGGGAGGGGTAAACACTGAAGCTTTCTTT
>NA|TRBV6-1|TRBJ1-2|NA
CASSEQDMPTRLSNYGYTF
TGTGCCAGCAGTGAACAGGACATGCCCACAAGGCTGTCTAACTATGGCTACACCTTC
>NA|TRBV25-1|TRBJ1-2|NA
CASSEGQGYGNGYTF
TGTGCCAGCAGTGAAGGGCAGGGGTACGGGAATGGCTACACCTTC
>NA|TRBV25-1|TRBJ2-4|TRBD1
CASTLRTGGKNIQYF
TGTGCCAGCACTCTCAGGACAGGGGGAAAAAACATTCAGTACTTC
>NA|TRBV7-8|TRBJ2-3|TRBD2
CASSGLAGNTDTQYF
TGTGCCAGCAGCGGCTTAGCGGGGAACACAGATACGCAGTATTTT
>NA|TRBV4-1|TRBJ2-7|NA
CASSQAPWPGAYEQYF
TGCGCCAGCAGCCAAGCGCCCTGGCCAGGGGCCTACGAGCAGTACTTC
>NA|TRBV18|TRBJ1-5|NA
CASSRSGNQPQHF
TGTGCCAGCTCACGTAGCGGCAATCAGCCCCAGCATTTT
>few|TRBV7-2|TRBJ1-1|NA
CASSLMGQVNTEAFF
TGTGCCAGCAGCTTAATGGGTCAGGTGAACACTGAAGCTTTCTTT
>NA|TRBV19|TRBJ1-3|NA
CATTQGTGNTIYF
TGTGCCACCACGCAGGGGACCGGAAACACCATATATTTT
>NA|TRBV4-1|TRBJ2-7|TRBD1
CASSPTGTGTYEQYF
TGCGCCAGCAGCCCAACCGGGACAGGGACTTACGAGCAGTACTTC
>NA|TRBV12-3/TRBV12-4|TRBJ1-6|NA
CASTSGNSPLHF
TGTGCCAGCACCTCCGGGAATTCACCCCTCCACTTT
>NA|TRBV6-1|TRBJ1-2|NA
CASSEDPRGALGYGYTF
TGTGCCAGCAGTGAAGACCCCAGGGGAGCCCTTGGTTATGGCTACACCTTC
>NA|TRBV5-4|TRBJ2-1|TRBD2
CASTFGGLAGGNEQFF
TGTGCCAGCACCTTTGGAGGACTAGCGGGGGGTAATGAGCAGTTCTTC
>NA|TRBV5-1|TRBJ1-2|TRBD1
CASSSGTGSFYGYTF
TGCGCCAGCAGCTCCGGGACAGGCTCCTTCTATGGCTACACCTTC
>NA|TRBV3-1/TRBV3-2|TRBJ1-1|TRBD1
CASSQRDRGPPTEAFF
TGTGCCAGCAGCCAAAGGGACAGGGGGCCCCCCACTGAAGCTTTCTTT
>once|TRBV18|TRBJ1-1|NA
CASSPGQTNTEAFF
TGTGCCAGCTCACCCGGACAGACGAACACTGAAGCTTTCTTT
>few|TRBV3-1/TRBV3-2|TRBJ2-1|TRBD2
CASSQAERGAQFF
TGTGCCAGCAGCCAAGCCGAGCGGGGGGCGCAGTTCTTC
>NA|TRBV7-9|TRBJ2-7|TRBD1
CASSRDLQGAGEQYF
TGTGCCAGCAGTAGGGACCTACAGGGGGCTGGGGAGCAGTACTTC
>few|TRBV10-2|TRBJ1-6|NA
CASSEQGQGNSPLHF
TGCGCCAGCAGTGAGCAGGGGCAGGGGAATTCACCCCTCCACTTT
>few|TRBV19|TRBJ1-5|NA
CASGASSQPQHF
TGTGCCAGTGGAGCTTCCAGTCAGCCCCAGCATTTT
>NA|TRBV4-1|TRBJ1-5|NA
CASSQVPGLNQPQHF
TGCGCCAGCAGCCAAGTCCCAGGCCTCAATCAGCCCCAGCATTTT
>NA|TRBV2|TRBJ1-5|TRBD1
CASSRQGSNQPQHF
TGTGCCAGCAGCAGACAGGGCTCAAATCAGCCCCAGCATTTT
>NA|TRBV30|TRBJ2-3|TRBD2
CAWRYKGLAGLGGDTQYF
TGTGCCTGGAGATACAAGGGTCTAGCGGGCCTCGGGGGAGATACGCAGTATTTT
>NA|TRBV10-3|TRBJ1-4|NA
CAISDGGSSEKLFF
TGTGCCATCAGTGATGGGGGGTCGAGTGAAAAACTGTTTTTT
>NA|TRBV7-2|TRBJ2-5|TRBD2
CASWGGGALETQYF
TGTGCCAGCTGGGGCGGGGGGGCCCTAGAGACCCAGTACTTC
>NA|TRBV6-1|TRBJ1-1|NA
CASSELRSTNTEAFF
TGTGCCAGCAGTGAACTCAGGTCCACCAACACTGAAGCTTTCTTT
>NA|TRBV7-9|TRBJ1-5|TRBD1
CASSPGQINQPQHF
TGTGCCAGCTCCCCGGGACAGATTAATCAGCCCCAGCATTTT
>NA|TRBV7-9|TRBJ2-1|TRBD1
CASSLVGDSGNEQFF
TGTGCCAGCAGCTTAGTCGGGGACAGTGGTAATGAGCAGTTCTTC
>NA|TRBV7-3|TRBJ2-2|NA
CASSPGGAGDGELFF
TGTGCCAGCAGCCCGGGTGGGGCAGGGGACGGGGAGCTGTTTTTT
>NA|TRBV6-6|TRBJ2-2|NA
CASSYQRQGSGELFF
TGTGCCAGCAGTTATCAACGTCAGGGTTCCGGGGAGCTGTTTTTT
>NA|TRBV19|TRBJ1-1|NA
CASSTRGQLMNTEAFF
TGTGCCAGTAGTACCAGAGGACAGCTCATGAACACTGAAGCTTTCTTT
>NA|TRBV19|TRBJ2-3|TRBD1
CASREGTGSTDTQYF
TGTGCCAGTAGGGAAGGGACAGGGAGCACAGATACGCAGTATTTT
>NA|TRBV2|TRBJ1-3|NA
CASSAGLINTIYF
TGTGCCAGCAGCGCCGGGTTAATTAACACCATATATTTT
>NA|TRBV5-1|TRBJ2-1|TRBD1
CASERTGNNEQFF
TGCGCCAGCGAAAGGACAGGGAACAATGAGCAGTTCTTC
>once|TRBV29-1|TRBJ2-3|NA
CSVEERGKGVDTDTQYF
TGCAGCGTTGAAGAGCGAGGTAAAGGGGTCGACACAGATACGCAGTATTTT
>NA|TRBV5-1|TRBJ2-7|TRBD1
CASSLAGTGAGYEQYF
TGCGCCAGCAGCTTGGCCGGGACAGGGGCCGGCTACGAGCAGTACTTC
>once|TRBV5-1|TRBJ2-3|NA
CASSLTDSTDTQYF
TGCGCCAGCAGCTTGACAGATAGCACAGATACGCAGTATTTT
>NA|TRBV14|TRBJ1-1|NA
CASSQVRNTEAFF
TGTGCCAGCAGCCAGGTCAGGAACACTGAAGCTTTCTTT
>NA|TRBV19|TRBJ2-5|NA
CASSLGQVGETQYF
TGTGCCAGTAGTTTGGGCCAGGTAGGAGAGACCCAGTACTTC
>NA|TRBV6-5|TRBJ2-2|NA
CAGGAPVANTGELFF
TGTGCCGGGGGGGCTCCGGTGGCAAACACCGGGGAGCTGTTTTTT
>NA|TRBV4-2|TRBJ2-1|NA
CASSQDPPGETYNEQFF
TGTGCCAGCAGCCAAGATCCTCCGGGGGAGACCTACAATGAGCAGTTCTTC
>NA|TRBV7-6|TRBJ2-2|NA
CASSLVQNTGELFF
TGTGCCAGCAGCTTAGTACAGAACACCGGGGAGCTGTTTTTT
>NA|TRBV19|TRBJ2-7|TRBD2
CASRFSTSGVYEQYF
TGTGCCAGTAGATTCTCGACTAGCGGAGTATACGAGCAGTACTTC
>NA|TRBV11-2|TRBJ2-3|NA
CASSPGEGRSTDTQYF
TGTGCCAGCAGCCCGGGTGAGGGCCGTAGCACAGATACGCAGTATTTT
>NA|TRBV6-4|TRBJ1-4|NA
CASSLEGATNEKLFF
TGTGCCAGCAGCCTCGAAGGAGCAACTAATGAAAAACTGTTTTTT
>few|TRBV4-1|TRBJ2-5|NA
CASSLPISGQETQYF
TGCGCCAGCAGCCTCCCAATTTCGGGCCAAGAGACCCAGTACTTC
>once|TRBV5-1|TRBJ2-5|NA
CASSLGQPQETQYF
TGCGCCAGCAGCTTGGGACAGCCCCAAGAGACCCAGTACTTC
>NA|TRBV11-3|TRBJ2-7|NA
CASSLVQGYEQYF
TGTGCCAGCAGCTTAGTTCAGGGCTACGAGCAGTACTTC